A selection of T cell receptor beta chains follows, all from one sample in a study of OX40 agonist ivuxolimab in advanced cancers. Only in-frame clones appear in the TCRdb table, and some are missing; sequencing was by immunoSEQ multiplex PCR. The repertoire holds about 62,000 clones, with around 83% as singletons. Sequences were derived from CD4+ or CD8+ T cells sorted from blood, sampled in a trial of the OX40 agonist ivuxolimab. The receptors come from an adult with an advanced solid tumor such as melanoma, head and neck, liver or kidney cancer. Both conserved end residues are part of each CDR3. Each record gives: CDR3 protein, clone size, D gene, V gene. The D gene is left open where the match is weak. Size is stated for part of the rows, as once, few or many counts, or as a class when the clone is expanded.

CASSPGGPYNEQFF,NA,NA,TRBV7-2
CATSSRRLPDNEQFF,NA,NA,TRBV15
CASSELSQRTQQYF,few,NA,TRBV6-5
CASSGRQGRDQPQHF,NA,TRBD1,TRBV2
CASSYRDRGNSPLHF,NA,TRBD1,TRBV7-2
CASSRAGQGNGELFF,NA,NA,TRBV11-2
CASRWTGKDTEAFF,NA,TRBD1,TRBV25-1
CASSFPRGQGYGYTF,NA,TRBD1,TRBV28
CASSITSTGAYGYTF,few,TRBD1,TRBV19
CASSALAGGDQETQYF,once,TRBD2,TRBV5-1
CASSTGTEKETQYF,NA,TRBD1,TRBV7-2
CASSYGALGSYEQYF,NA,NA,TRBV6-6
CASSRTASGNTIYF,NA,NA,TRBV7-2
CASSIRGQGANSHGYTF,NA,TRBD1,TRBV19
CASSYSLNEQFF,NA,NA,TRBV6-5
CASSPGVGQPYEQYF,NA,NA,TRBV5-5
CASSYIDRGGEQFF,NA,TRBD1,TRBV6-5
CASSNNRNQPQHF,NA,NA,TRBV19
CASSLSRGGTEAFF,NA,NA,TRBV28
CASRDTDTQYF,NA,NA,TRBV6-1
CASDIGGGGYTF,NA,NA,TRBV6-1
CARPWTGGVDGYTF,NA,TRBD1,TRBV30
CASSPQDKNQPQHF,NA,NA,TRBV6-1
CSVGQGSSQPQHF,NA,TRBD1,TRBV29-1
CASSVGTAKNSPLHF,few,NA,TRBV5-1
CASSLGRVGHITDTQYF,NA,NA,TRBV7-6
CASTQTGRPQPQHF,NA,TRBD1,TRBV6-5
CASSVDGHNYNEQFF,NA,NA,TRBV9
CASSSRTTNEQFF,NA,NA,TRBV7-2
CASSRQGANGYTF,few,TRBD1,TRBV18
CASSIGRGGTDTQYF,NA,TRBD2,TRBV7-2
CASSPVNSGNTIYF,once,NA,TRBV5-1
CSVSTGDGTEAFF,few,TRBD1,TRBV29-1
CASAPGTLDGYTF,NA,NA,TRBV18
CASSLGRLARGDTQYF,NA,NA,TRBV11-1
CASTPWGRAGGYTF,NA,NA,TRBV28
CATYDRVSYWYGYTF,NA,TRBD1,TRBV2
CASSAGDSPGETQYF,once,NA,TRBV11-2
CASSKGRDYSNQPQHF,NA,NA,TRBV21-1
CASSLVGAYNEQFF,NA,NA,TRBV5-4
CASSLSPGWGNQPQHF,NA,NA,TRBV27
CASSEMLGQPYNEQFF,NA,TRBD1,TRBV5-4
CASSLNVAGTSYNEQFF,NA,TRBD2,TRBV7-2
CATIRAGDNYGYTF,NA,NA,TRBV28
CASSLKMAGEQFF,NA,NA,TRBV5-1
CASSATGGRGNQPQHF,NA,NA,TRBV7-9
CASSIPRQGGAGELFF,NA,NA,TRBV19
CASSPSGVQETQYF,NA,TRBD2,TRBV5-1
CASSLYGQGHMNTEAFF,few,NA,TRBV5-1
CASSLIRNSPLHF,NA,NA,TRBV28
CASSPERSDYNGYTF,NA,NA,TRBV5-1
CSALGSGTDTQYF,NA,NA,TRBV29-1
CASNGRGDNQPQHF,NA,NA,TRBV28
CASSPTGLAQETQYF,once,TRBD2,TRBV6-5